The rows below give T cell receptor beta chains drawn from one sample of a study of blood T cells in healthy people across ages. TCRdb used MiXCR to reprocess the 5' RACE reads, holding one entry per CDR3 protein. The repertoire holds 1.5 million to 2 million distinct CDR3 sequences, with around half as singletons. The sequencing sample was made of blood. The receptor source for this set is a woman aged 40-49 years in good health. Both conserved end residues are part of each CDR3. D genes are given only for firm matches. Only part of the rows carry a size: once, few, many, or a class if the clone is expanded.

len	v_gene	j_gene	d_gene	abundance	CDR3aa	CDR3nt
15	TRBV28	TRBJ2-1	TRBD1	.	CASSFRRGIGNEQFF	TGTGCCAGCAGTTTCCGCAGGGGGATCGGCAATGAGCAGTTCTTC
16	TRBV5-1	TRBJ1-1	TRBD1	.	CASSPTGGIMNTEAFF	TGCGCCAGCAGCCCAACAGGGGGAATCATGAACACTGAAGCTTTCTTT
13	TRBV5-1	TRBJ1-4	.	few	CASSGPADEKLFF	TGCGCCAGCAGCGGCCCGGCTGATGAAAAACTGTTTTTT
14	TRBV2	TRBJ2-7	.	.	CASGAGIPSYEQYF	TGTGCCAGCGGGGCAGGTATCCCTTCCTACGAGCAGTACTTC
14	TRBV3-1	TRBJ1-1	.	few	CASSQAVVNPDAFF	TGTGCCAGCAGCCAAGCGGTGGTCAACCCAGACGCTTTCTTT
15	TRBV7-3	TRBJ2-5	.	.	CASSKDRTQAETQYF	TGTGCCAGCTCCAAAGACAGGACCCAGGCCGAGACCCAGTACTTC
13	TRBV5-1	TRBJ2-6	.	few	CASSRDLANVLTF	TGCGCCAGCAGTCGAGACCTGGCCAACGTCCTGACTTTC
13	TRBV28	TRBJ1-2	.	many	CASSLNDRNGYTF	TGTGCCAGCAGTTTGAACGACCGGAATGGCTACACCTTC
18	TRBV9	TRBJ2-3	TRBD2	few	CASSVPGTSGGYTDTQYF	TGTGCCAGCAGCGTCCCCGGGACTAGCGGGGGTTACACAGATACGCAGTATTTT
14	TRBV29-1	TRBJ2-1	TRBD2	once	CSVEWSGTYNEQFF	TGCAGCGTTGAATGGAGCGGGACCTACAATGAGCAGTTCTTC
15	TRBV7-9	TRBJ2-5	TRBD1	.	CASSLTGGEGETQYF	TGTGCCAGCAGCTTAACAGGGGGCGAGGGAGAGACCCAGTACTTC
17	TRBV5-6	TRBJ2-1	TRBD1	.	CASSPDPGTGPFNEQFF	TGTGCCAGCAGCCCCGATCCCGGGACAGGGCCTTTCAATGAGCAGTTCTTC
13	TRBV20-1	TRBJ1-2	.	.	CSARDTACYGYTF	TGCAGTGCTAGGGATACGGCCTGCTATGGCTACACCTTC
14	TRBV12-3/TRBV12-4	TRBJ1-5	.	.	CASSLDSGNQPQHF	TGTGCCAGCAGCCTAGACTCCGGGAATCAGCCCCAGCATTTT
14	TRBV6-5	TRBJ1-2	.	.	CASTYGGANYGYTF	TGTGCCAGCACCTACGGGGGGGCTAACTATGGCTACACCTTC
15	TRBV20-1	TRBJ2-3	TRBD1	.	CSATRDRGLADTQYF	TGCAGTGCTACCCGGGACAGGGGGTTGGCGGATACGCAGTATTTT
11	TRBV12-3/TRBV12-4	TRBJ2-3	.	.	CASKYSDTQYF	TGTGCCAGCAAGTATTCTGACACGCAGTATTTT
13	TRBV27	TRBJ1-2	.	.	CASSPAGVHGYTF	TGTGCCAGCAGCCCGGCAGGGGTCCATGGCTACACCTTC
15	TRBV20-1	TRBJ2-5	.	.	CSARAAVAGQETQYF	TGCAGTGCTAGAGCCGCGGTTGCGGGGCAAGAGACCCAGTACTTC
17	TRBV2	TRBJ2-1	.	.	CASSLQDSGISYNEQFF	TGTGCCAGCAGTTTGCAGGACAGTGGGATCTCCTACAATGAGCAGTTCTTC
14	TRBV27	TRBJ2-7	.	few	CASSFGTPPYEQYF	TGTGCCAGCAGTTTTGGGACTCCTCCCTACGAGCAGTACTTC
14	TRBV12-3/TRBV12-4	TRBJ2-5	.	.	CASSSTVGPETQYF	TGTGCCAGCAGTTCGACAGTCGGTCCGGAGACCCAGTACTTC
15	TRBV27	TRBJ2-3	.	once	CASSSSRGFPDTQYF	TGTGCCAGCAGTTCATCGAGAGGGTTTCCAGATACGCAGTATTTT
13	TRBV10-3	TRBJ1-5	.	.	CAISESTDQPQHF	TGTGCCATCAGTGAGTCTACAGATCAGCCCCAGCATTTT
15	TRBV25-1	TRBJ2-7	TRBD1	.	CASSEIRGSIYEQYF	TGTGCCAGCAGTGAAATCAGGGGGAGCATCTACGAGCAGTACTTC
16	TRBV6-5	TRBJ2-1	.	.	CASSYSGGPRYNEQFF	TGTGCCAGCAGTTACTCGGGGGGGCCCAGATACAATGAGCAGTTCTTC
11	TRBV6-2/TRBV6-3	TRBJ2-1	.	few	CASSYAHEQFF	TGTGCCAGCAGTTATGCCCATGAGCAGTTCTTC
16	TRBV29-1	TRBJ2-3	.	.	CSVVRILSLRTDTQYF	TGCAGCGTTGTTCGAATTCTTAGCCTCCGCACAGATACGCAGTATTTT
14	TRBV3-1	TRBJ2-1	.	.	CASSQSGDHNEQFF	TGTGCCAGCAGCCAATCCGGGGACCACAATGAGCAGTTCTTC
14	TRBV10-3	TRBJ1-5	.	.	CAIKNDSRNQPQHF	TGTGCCATCAAGAACGACAGTAGGAATCAGCCCCAGCATTTT
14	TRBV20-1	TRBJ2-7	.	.	CSARAGPSSYEQYF	TGCAGTGCCAGGGCAGGCCCGAGCTCCTACGAGCAGTACTTC